This T cell receptor (beta chain) was identified in a study of shared clonotypes between healthy human individuals. Naive CD8 cells, CD45RO-negative and positively selected for CCR7, excluded terminally differentiated effector memory CD45RA+ cells. Free of recent acute infections or vaccinations, the donors were healthy HIV-negative adults. The repertoire was sequenced with immunoSEQ multiplex PCR; TCRdb's copy has only in-frame clones and lacks some. The sample lists some 2,000,000 clones; about 94% were seen once. In the case of this clone: The target antigen is unknown.

Looked up from germline, CDR1 is MDHEN and CDR2 is SYDVKM. This CDR3 is built from 16 residues. V shed 5 bases and J shed 0 bases, with 14 bases lying between them. Regarding the study as a whole: Some naive CD4 clonotypes, roughly 4.5%, turned up in common across a handful of donors.

This receptor was taken from a man younger than 35 in good health. Sequencing input: naive CD8+ T cells sorted from blood. V usage is TRBV28 and J usage is TRBJ1-3, with a tentative D call TRBD1 (6 bases). This chain's CDR3 is CASSPTGLSSGNTIYF. CDR3 in DNA: TGTGCCAGCAGTCCGACAGGTCTGTCCTCTGGAAACACCATATATTTT.